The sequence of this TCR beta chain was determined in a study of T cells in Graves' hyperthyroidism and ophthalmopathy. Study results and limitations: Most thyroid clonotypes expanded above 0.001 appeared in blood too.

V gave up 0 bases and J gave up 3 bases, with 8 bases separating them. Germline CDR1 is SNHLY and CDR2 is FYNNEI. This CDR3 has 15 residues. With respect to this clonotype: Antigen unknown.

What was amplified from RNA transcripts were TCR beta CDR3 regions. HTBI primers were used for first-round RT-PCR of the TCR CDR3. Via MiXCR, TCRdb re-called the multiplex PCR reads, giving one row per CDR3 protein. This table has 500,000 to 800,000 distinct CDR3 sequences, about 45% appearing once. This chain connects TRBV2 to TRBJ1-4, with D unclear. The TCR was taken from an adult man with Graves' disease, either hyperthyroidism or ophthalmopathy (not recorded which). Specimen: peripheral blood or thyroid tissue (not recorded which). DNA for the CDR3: TGTGCCAGCAGTGAAGCGGGTCCGGCTAATGAAAAACTGTTTTTT. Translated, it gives CASSEAGPANEKLFF.